These 32 T cell receptor beta chains came from one sample sequenced in a study of early T cells in non-severe SARS-CoV-2 infection. Each CDR3 protein gets one entry after TCRdb re-called the 5' RACE reads with MiXCR. The table includes about 49,000 distinct CDR3 sequences, about 6.3% detected once. The specimen was whole blood, collected at baseline. All receptors derive from an adult who was a healthcare worker with PCR-confirmed SARS-CoV-2 infection or an uninfected control (not recorded which).

The sample holds a few counts of this clonotype. The chain joins TRBV12-3 or TRBV12-4 to TRBJ1-6, with a tentative D call TRBD1 (5 bases). Between the trimmed V and J ends, which lost 5 bases and 4 bases, there was a span of 12 bases. The CDR3 runs to 15 residues. CDR3 in amino acids: CASSPRGVYNSPLHF. CDR3 DNA: TGTGCCAGCAGTCCCCGGGGGGTTTATAATTCACCCCTCCACTTT.

Only a few counts were recorded for this clonotype. The chain combines TRBV24-1 with TRBJ1-1; 9 nucleotides agree with TRBD1. The trim removed 4 bases at V and 4 bases at J, leaving 6 bases unmatched. CDR3 length equals 15 residues. Germline-derived CDR1 and CDR2 are KGHDR and SFDVKD. The CDR3 sequence: CATSETTGGTTEAFF. As DNA, the CDR3 is TGTGCCACCAGTGAGACGACAGGGGGGACCACTGAAGCTTTCTTT.

This clonotype has at least ten counts. The chain links TRBV9 to TRBJ2-1; 10 bases map to TRBD1. CDR1 SGDLS and CDR2 YYNGEE come from the germline V gene. Trimming at V came to 4 bases and at J to 7 bases, leaving 5 bases not matched to a gene. The CDR3 consists of 14 residues. The CDR3 DNA follows: TGTGCCAGCAGCTCCCGGACAGGGGGGAATGAGCAGTTCTTC. This encodes CASSSRTGGNEQFF.

This clonotype was picked up many times. Here the CDR3 DNA reads TGTGCCAGCAGCTCGCCAGACAGGGGGATCTACGAGCAGTACTTC. Its protein product is CASSSPDRGIYEQYF. The chain uses TRBV11-2 and TRBJ2-7; 9 bases align to TRBD1. Trimming cost V 4 bases and J 3 bases; bases outside gene matches: 7. CDR1 SGHAT and CDR2 FQNNGV come from the germline V gene. CDR3 length: 15 residues.

This clonotype showed up just a few times. The gene calls are TRBV6-2 or TRBV6-3 and TRBJ2-1; TRBD2 matches at 12 bases. Germline trimming cut 0 bases from V and 4 bases from J; bases unmatched to any gene: 1. Germline V gives CDR1 MNHEY, CDR2 SVGEGT. CDR3 length equals 16 residues. CDR3 loop: CASSYSTSGGYNEQFF. CDR3 sequence (DNA): TGTGCCAGCAGTTACTCGACTAGCGGGGGTTACAATGAGCAGTTCTTC.

This clonotype appeared many times. The chain carries TRBV12-3 or TRBV12-4 and TRBJ1-5; no clear D gene. Deletions cut 2 bases from V and 7 bases from J, with 6 bases between. The CDR3 totals 12 residues. The CDR3, as DNA: TGTGCCAGCAGTTTATTCAACCAGCCCCAGCATTTT. It specifies CASSLFNQPQHF.

This clonotype was counted between two and nine times. This chain uses TRBV7-9 with TRBJ2-5, with no clear D. The CDR3 runs to 14 residues. The V gene lost 5 bases and the J gene lost 1 base, with 11 bases spanning the gap. The germline V gene has CDR1 SEHNR and CDR2 FQNEAQ (reference sequence). CDR3 nucleotide sequence: TGTGCCAGCAGCACGGCGGATGCCCAAGAGACCCAGTACTTC. Translating it yields CASSTADAQETQYF.

Many counts were recorded for this clonotype. The chain combines TRBV4-2 with TRBJ1-2; 9 positions match TRBD1. The length of the CDR3 is 14 residues. J was trimmed by 3 bases and V by 5 bases; bases with no gene match: 4. Germline V gene lookup returns CDR1 LGHNA and CDR2 YNFKEQ. The CDR3 nucleotides read TGTGCCAGCAGCTCGGACAGGGGAGACTATGGCTACACCTTC. It encodes CASSSDRGDYGYTF.

This clonotype was detected ten times or more. The chain recombines TRBV2 with TRBJ2-4, with D perhaps matching TRBD1 (6 bases). The V gene lost 5 bases and the J gene lost 7 bases, with 9 bases spanning the gap. Germline V CDR1 and CDR2: SNHLY, FYNNEI. The CDR3 length is 12 residues. The CDR3 loop is CASSQGQNIQYF. In DNA form, the CDR3 reads TGTGCCAGCAGTCAGGGGCAGAACATTCAGTACTTC.

The sample holds many counts of this clonotype. The rearrangement uses TRBV30 and TRBJ2-7; 8 bases map to TRBD1. The CDR3 is 13 amino acids. V lost 5 bases to trimming and J lost 1 base; unmatched junction nucleotides: 4. Germline V gene data show CDR1 as GTSNPN and CDR2 as SVGIG (reference sequence). The CDR3 loop is CAWEQGASYEQYF. The DNA of the CDR3 is TGTGCCTGGGAGCAGGGGGCATCCTACGAGCAGTACTTC.

This clonotype was recorded a few times. V usage is TRBV7-2 and J usage is TRBJ2-1, with 8 bases that match TRBD2. The germline V gene has CDR1 SGHTA and CDR2 FQGNSA. V lost 7 bases to trimming and J lost 2 bases; unmatched junction nucleotides: 4. The CDR3 length is 14 residues. CDR3 nucleotide sequence: TGTGCCAGCACCTTCGGGGGGGCCTACAATGAGCAGTTCTTC. Its translation is CASTFGGAYNEQFF.

The chain carries TRBV12-3 or TRBV12-4 and TRBJ1-1, with no clear D. V was pared by 3 bases and J by 1 base, with 9 bases between. The CDR3 length is 14 residues. The DNA of the CDR3 is TGTGCCAGCAGTTTTGAACGGACGAACACTGAAGCTTTCTTT. Its translation is CASSFERTNTEAFF.

The chain carries TRBV4-3 and TRBJ2-7; D gene ambiguous. CDR1 and CDR2 from the germline V gene are LGHNA and YSLEER. With 2 bases removed from V and 4 bases from J, the gap between germline ends came to 18 bases. The CDR3 sequence is 16 residues long. The CDR3 is CASSQSSTRLLYEQYF. For the CDR3, the DNA is TGCGCCAGCAGCCAATCCTCTACCCGGTTATTGTACGAGCAGTACTTC.

This clonotype appeared many times. The rearrangement uses TRBV11-2 and TRBJ2-7, with TRBD2 as a possible D gene (6 bases). Deletions cut 1 base from V and 4 bases from J, with 11 bases between. Germline V lookup: CDR1 SGHAT, CDR2 FQNNGV. This CDR3 region has 14 residues. CDR3 region: CASSLVGGEYEQYF. CDR3 sequence (DNA): TGTGCCAGCAGCTTAGTCGGAGGGGAATACGAGCAGTACTTC.

This clonotype was seen repeatedly, ten times or more. The chain couples TRBV5-1 to TRBJ2-7; 7 bases agree with TRBD2. Germline V gene data show CDR1 as SGHRS and CDR2 as YFSETQ. Losses at the gene ends were 6 bases for V and 3 bases for J; bases not matched to a gene: 9. The CDR3 has 14 amino acids. The CDR3: CASNQGAGSYEQYF. In nucleotides, the CDR3 is TGCGCCAGCAACCAAGGAGCGGGGAGCTACGAGCAGTACTTC.

This clonotype has a handful of counts. V and J are TRBV7-2 and TRBJ1-2; D unresolved. The CDR3 loop spans 11 amino acids. Germline CDR1 reads SGHTA; CDR2 reads FQGNSA. V was clipped by 4 bases and J by 7 bases, with 7 bases between them. CDR3 residues: CASSSLAGYTF. CDR3 nucleotide sequence: TGTGCCAGCAGCTCCCTAGCTGGCTACACCTTC.

The chain employs TRBV20-1 and TRBJ1-2; D is undetermined. The CDR3 has 13 residues. The germline CDR1 and CDR2 sequences are DFQATT and SNEGSKA (reference sequence). V was trimmed by 3 bases and J by 3 bases, leaving 11 bases between them. CDR3: CSASYVVDYGYTF. DNA for the CDR3: TGCAGTGCTAGTTACGTAGTGGACTATGGCTACACCTTC.

This clonotype was picked up many times. The chain carries TRBV20-1 and TRBJ2-1; 8 bases fit TRBD1. Germline assignment: CDR1 DFQATT and CDR2 SNEGSKA (reference sequence). J lost 10 bases, V lost 2 bases, and 4 bases had no gene match. This CDR3 has 12 residues. The CDR3 DNA follows: TGCAGTGCTAGATCGGACAGGGAGGAGCAGTTCTTC. Its protein is CSARSDREEQFF.

This clonotype was seen at least ten times. This chain joins TRBV7-2 and TRBJ1-1; the D is unclear. Germline values: CDR1 SGHTA, CDR2 FQGNSA. CDR3 length: 14 residues. V lost 8 bases to trimming and J lost 4 bases, with 17 bases between them. DNA of the CDR3: TGTGCCAGCCGCTCCCCCAGCCCGTCCACTGAAGCTTTCTTT. It codes for CASRSPSPSTEAFF.

In this sample, this clonotype turned up many times. This chain links TRBV7-6 with TRBJ2-1; TRBD2 aligns across 7 bases. The V gene's germline CDR1 is SGHVS and CDR2 FNYEAQ. The V segment lost 0 bases and the J segment 0 bases; nucleotides outside the gene matches: 11. The CDR3 spans 19 residues. For the CDR3, the DNA is TGTGCCAGCAGCTTAGCGCCCAGGGAGGGTATTTTCTCCTACAATGAGCAGTTCTTC. Amino acids: CASSLAPREGIFSYNEQFF.

This clonotype occurred many times. CDR3 sequence: CARGLAGATYNEQFF. For the CDR3, the DNA is TGTGCCAGGGGCCTAGCGGGGGCTACCTACAATGAGCAGTTCTTC. The chain has TRBV30 and TRBJ2-1, with TRBD2 matching 10 bases. The germline V gene encodes CDR1 GTSNPN and CDR2 SVGIG (reference sequence). The V segment lost 8 bases and the J segment 2 bases; nucleotides outside the gene matches: 9. The CDR3 consists of 15 residues.

The CDR3 nucleotides are TGCAGTGCTAGAGAGGGAAAGGGGGTTGAGACCCAGTACTTC. Its translation is CSAREGKGVETQYF. The chain is built from TRBV20-1 and TRBJ2-5, with a tentative D call TRBD1 (6 bases). CDR1 is DFQATT and CDR2 is SNEGSKA in the germline V gene (reference sequence). The V end was cut by 0 bases, the J end by 5 bases, with 13 bases between. The CDR3 loop spans 14 amino acids.

This chain uses TRBV6-2 or TRBV6-3 with TRBJ1-6; D is perhaps TRBD1 (5 bases). The V and J ends lost 1 base and 7 bases respectively, with 8 bases between them. The CDR3 totals 14 residues. Germline values: CDR1 MNHEY, CDR2 SVGEGT. The CDR3 DNA is TGTGCCAGCAGTTACTTCGACAGAAATTCACCCCTCCACTTT. Its translation: CASSYFDRNSPLHF.

This clonotype was detected ten times or more. This sequence joins TRBV4-3 and TRBJ2-2; TRBD2 agrees at 9 bases. CDR1 is LGHNA, CDR2 YSLEER, per germline. The CDR3 runs to 17 residues. The V and J ends lost 4 bases and 7 bases, in that order; junction bases with no gene match: 13. The CDR3 DNA reads TGCGCCAGCAGCCCTGGGGAGCGGGGGGCCTCTTACGGGGAGCTGTTTTTT. Translation: CASSPGERGASYGELFF.

This chain joins TRBV7-2 and TRBJ1-2; TRBD1 might be the D (5 bases). Trimming shortened V by 8 bases and J by 3 bases, and 13 bases separated the two germline ends. CDR3 length: 13 amino acids. The germline CDR1 and CDR2 sequences are SGHTA and FQGNSA. The CDR3 sequence: CASGSGLHYGYTF. As DNA, the CDR3 is TGTGCCAGCGGATCAGGGCTTCACTATGGCTACACCTTC.

This clonotype was recorded many times. The chain employs TRBV14 and TRBJ2-1, with 9 positions matching TRBD1. With 4 bases clipped from V and 2 bases from J, the junction kept 21 bases outside the gene matches. Germline V gene data show CDR1 as SGHDN and CDR2 as FVKESK. The length of the CDR3 is 21 residues. In DNA, the CDR3 is TGTGCCAGCAGCCGAGGTCGACAGGGGGTGGAAGACCCTGGGCCCTACAATGAGCAGTTCTTC. It encodes CASSRGRQGVEDPGPYNEQFF.

This clonotype was seen many times. The chain combines TRBV14 with TRBJ1-1; D gene uncertain. With 0 bases removed from V and 4 bases from J, the gap between germline ends came to 12 bases. Germline-derived CDR1 and CDR2 are SGHDN and FVKESK. The CDR3 runs to 15 residues. The CDR3 DNA follows: TGTGCCAGCAGCCAAGACGCTGGGGTGGGCACTGAAGCTTTCTTT. Its protein is CASSQDAGVGTEAFF.

This clonotype has a count of ten or more. The rearrangement uses TRBV7-2 and TRBJ2-3, with no clear D. Trimming took off 0 bases at V and 0 bases at J, with 7 bases between the two ends. The V gene's germline CDR1 is SGHTA and CDR2 FQGNSA. The CDR3 sequence is 15 residues long. CDR3 bases: TGTGCCAGCAGCTTAGCGGCAAGAAGCACAGATACGCAGTATTTT. Its translation: CASSLAARSTDTQYF.

At least ten counts were recorded for this clonotype. The gene calls are TRBV27 and TRBJ1-1, with TRBD1 matching 7 bases. Per germline, CDR1 MNHEY and CDR2 SMNVEV (reference sequence). V lost 6 bases to trimming and J lost 1 base; unmatched junction nucleotides: 5. The CDR3 loop spans 14 amino acids. CDR3: CASRRTGANTEAFF. The CDR3 region has the DNA TGTGCCAGCAGGAGGACAGGCGCGAACACTGAAGCTTTCTTT.

This clonotype was picked up many times. This chain uses TRBV6-5 with TRBJ1-6; D is unclear. The length of the CDR3 is 14 residues. Germline V gene data show CDR1 as MNHEY and CDR2 as SVGAGI. V was trimmed by 8 bases and J by 10 bases, leaving 18 bases between them. The CDR3 sequence is CASGRAGEGSPLHF. The CDR3 DNA is TGTGCCAGCGGGCGGGCGGGCGAAGGATCACCCCTCCACTTT.

This clonotype was found many times. The V and J genes are TRBV28 and TRBJ2-7; 11 nucleotides align to TRBD1. This CDR3 has 15 residues. CDR1 is MDHEN, CDR2 SYDVKM, per germline. V lost 6 bases and J lost 7; bases outside the gene matches: 11. CDR3 sequence reads: CASRTQGQGAPEQYF. In nucleotides, the CDR3 is TGTGCCAGCAGGACACAAGGACAGGGGGCGCCTGAGCAGTACTTC.

A few counts support this clonotype. The V call is TRBV5-1, the J call TRBJ2-7; a weak D match, TRBD2 (5 bases). CDR1 is SGHRS, CDR2 YFSETQ, per germline. Trimming pared 0 bases from V and 5 bases from J, leaving 18 bases between. The CDR3 totals 16 residues. CDR3 region: CASSLELRDYPHEQYF. The CDR3 bases are TGCGCCAGCAGCTTGGAGCTCCGCGACTACCCCCACGAGCAGTACTTC. Full variable domain (missing parts from reference TRBV5-1 and TRBJ2-7): KAGVTQTPRYLIKTRGQQVTLSCSPISGHRSVSWYQQTPGQGLQFLFEYFSETQRNKGNFPGRFSGRQFSNSRSEMNVSTLELGDSALYLCASSLELRDYPHEQYFGPGTRLTVT.